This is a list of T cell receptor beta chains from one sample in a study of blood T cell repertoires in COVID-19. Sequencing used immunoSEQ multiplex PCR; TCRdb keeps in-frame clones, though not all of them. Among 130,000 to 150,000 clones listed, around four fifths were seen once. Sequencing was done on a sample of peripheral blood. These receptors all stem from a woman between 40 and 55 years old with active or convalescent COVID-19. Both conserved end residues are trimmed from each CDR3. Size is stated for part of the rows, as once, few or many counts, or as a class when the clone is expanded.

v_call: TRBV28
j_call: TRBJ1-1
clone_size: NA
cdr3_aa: ASSFALPRGGGLMNTEAF

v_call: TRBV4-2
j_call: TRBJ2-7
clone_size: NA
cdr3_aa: ASSRPRWGPSYEQY

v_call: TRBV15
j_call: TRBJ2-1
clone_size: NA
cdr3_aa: ATSRDRSGGHNEQF

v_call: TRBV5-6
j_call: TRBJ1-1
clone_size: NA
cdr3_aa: ASSSLTQMNTEAF

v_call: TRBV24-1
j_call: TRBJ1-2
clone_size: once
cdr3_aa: ATSTRQGEGYGYT

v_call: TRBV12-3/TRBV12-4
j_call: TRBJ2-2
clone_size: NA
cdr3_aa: ASSLPGTGELF

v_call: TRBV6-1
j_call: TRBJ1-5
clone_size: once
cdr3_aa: ASSEGEPAGAQFSNQPQH

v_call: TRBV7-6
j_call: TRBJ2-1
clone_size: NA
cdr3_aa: ASSPIGTSGGIGEQF

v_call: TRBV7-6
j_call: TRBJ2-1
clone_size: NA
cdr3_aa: ASSPGQTYNEQF

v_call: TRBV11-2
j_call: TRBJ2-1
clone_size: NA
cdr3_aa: ASSSWTDNEQF

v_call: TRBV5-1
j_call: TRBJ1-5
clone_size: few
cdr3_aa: ASSLRPGNQPQH

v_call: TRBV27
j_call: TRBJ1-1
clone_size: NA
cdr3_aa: ASTSAGAGNTEAF

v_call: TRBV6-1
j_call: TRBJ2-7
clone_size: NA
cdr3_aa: ASSDHYEQY

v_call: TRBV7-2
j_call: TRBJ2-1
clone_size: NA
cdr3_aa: ASTRTGEGNNEQF

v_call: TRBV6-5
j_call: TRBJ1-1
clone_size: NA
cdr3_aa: ASRPDRGVSF

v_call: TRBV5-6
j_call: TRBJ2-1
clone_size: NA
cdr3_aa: ASSLDRGSEF

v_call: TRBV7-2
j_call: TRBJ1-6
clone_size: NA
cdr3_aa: ASSSPGGQYYNSPLH

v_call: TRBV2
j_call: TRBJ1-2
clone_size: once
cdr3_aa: ASSWLVQGANSGYT